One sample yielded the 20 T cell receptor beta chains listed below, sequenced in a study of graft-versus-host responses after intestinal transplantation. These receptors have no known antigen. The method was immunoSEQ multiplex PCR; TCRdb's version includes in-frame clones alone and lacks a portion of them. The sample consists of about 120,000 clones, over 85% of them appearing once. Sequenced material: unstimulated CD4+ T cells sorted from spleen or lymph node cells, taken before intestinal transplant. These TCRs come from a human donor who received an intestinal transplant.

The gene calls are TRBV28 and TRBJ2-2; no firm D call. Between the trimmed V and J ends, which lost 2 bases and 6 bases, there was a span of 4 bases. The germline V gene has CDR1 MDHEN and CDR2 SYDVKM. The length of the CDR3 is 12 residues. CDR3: CASSLNPGELFF. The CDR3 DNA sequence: TGTGCCAGCAGTTTAAATCCCGGGGAGCTGTTTTTT.

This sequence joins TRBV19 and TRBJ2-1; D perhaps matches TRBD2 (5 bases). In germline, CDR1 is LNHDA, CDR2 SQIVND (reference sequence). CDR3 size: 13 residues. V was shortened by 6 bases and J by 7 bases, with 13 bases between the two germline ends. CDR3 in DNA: TGTGCCAGTAGCCAATTCGGGGAAAATGAGCAGTTCTTC. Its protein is CASSQFGENEQFF.

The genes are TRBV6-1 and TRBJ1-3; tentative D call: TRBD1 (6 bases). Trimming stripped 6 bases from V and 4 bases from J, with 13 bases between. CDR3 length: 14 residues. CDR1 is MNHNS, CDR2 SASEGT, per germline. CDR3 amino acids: CASSRDRSGNTIYF. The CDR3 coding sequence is TGTGCCAGCAGCCGCGACAGGTCCGGAAACACCATATATTTT.

In DNA form, the CDR3 reads TGTGCCAGTAGTATAGACAGGAGCTCCTACAATGAGCAGTTCTTC. Translation gives CASSIDRSSYNEQFF. V and J are TRBV19 and TRBJ2-1; D is undetermined. The CDR3 loop spans 15 amino acids. CDR1 and CDR2 (germline): LNHDA, SQIVND (reference sequence). V lost 0 bases, J lost 0 bases, and 6 bases lay in between.

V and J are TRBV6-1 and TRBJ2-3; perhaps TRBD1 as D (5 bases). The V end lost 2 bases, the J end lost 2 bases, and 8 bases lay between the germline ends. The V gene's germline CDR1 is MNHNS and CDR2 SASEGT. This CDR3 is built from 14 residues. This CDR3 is CASSENRITDTQYF. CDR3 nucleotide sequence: TGTGCCAGCAGTGAAAACAGGATCACAGATACGCAGTATTTT.

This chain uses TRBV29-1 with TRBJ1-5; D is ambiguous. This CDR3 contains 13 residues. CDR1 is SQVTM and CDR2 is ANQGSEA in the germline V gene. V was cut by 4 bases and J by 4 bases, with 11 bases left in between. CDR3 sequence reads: CSVANSGNQPQHF. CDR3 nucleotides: TGCAGCGTTGCGAATTCGGGTAATCAGCCCCAGCATTTT.

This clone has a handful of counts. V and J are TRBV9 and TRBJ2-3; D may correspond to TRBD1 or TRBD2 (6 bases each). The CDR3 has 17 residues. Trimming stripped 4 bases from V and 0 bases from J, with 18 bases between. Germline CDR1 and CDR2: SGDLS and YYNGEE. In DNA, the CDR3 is TGTGCCAGCAGCCGGGGGATCGGGGGCGGTAGCACAGATACGCAGTATTTT. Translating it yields CASSRGIGGGSTDTQYF.

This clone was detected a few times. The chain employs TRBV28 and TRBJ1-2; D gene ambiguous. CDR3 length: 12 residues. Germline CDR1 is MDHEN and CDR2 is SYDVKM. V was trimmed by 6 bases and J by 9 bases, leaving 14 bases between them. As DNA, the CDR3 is TGTGCCAGCAGCGCTCGCCTCGGACGCTACACCTTC. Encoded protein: CASSARLGRYTF.

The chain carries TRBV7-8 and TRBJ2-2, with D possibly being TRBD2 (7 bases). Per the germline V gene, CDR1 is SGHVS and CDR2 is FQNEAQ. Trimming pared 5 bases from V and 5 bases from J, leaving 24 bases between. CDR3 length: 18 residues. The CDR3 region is CASSLRGFVGGPTGELFF. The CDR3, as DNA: TGTGCCAGCAGCCTAAGGGGGTTCGTGGGAGGGCCGACCGGGGAGCTGTTTTTT.

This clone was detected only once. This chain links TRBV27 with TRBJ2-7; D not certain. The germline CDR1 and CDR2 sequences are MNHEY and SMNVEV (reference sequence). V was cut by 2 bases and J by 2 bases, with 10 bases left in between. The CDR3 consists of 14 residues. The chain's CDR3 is CASSLTRRPYEQYF. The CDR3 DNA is TGTGCCAGCAGTTTAACCCGACGTCCCTACGAGCAGTACTTC.

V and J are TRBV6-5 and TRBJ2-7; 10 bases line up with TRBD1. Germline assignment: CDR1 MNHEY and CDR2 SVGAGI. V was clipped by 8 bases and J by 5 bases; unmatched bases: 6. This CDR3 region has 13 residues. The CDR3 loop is CASSTGGFHEQYF. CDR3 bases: TGTGCCAGCTCGACAGGGGGCTTCCACGAGCAGTACTTC.

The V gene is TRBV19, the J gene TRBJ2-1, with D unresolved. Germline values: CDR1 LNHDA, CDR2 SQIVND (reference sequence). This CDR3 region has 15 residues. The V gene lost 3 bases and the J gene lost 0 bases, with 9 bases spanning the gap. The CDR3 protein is CASSISPSSYNEQFF. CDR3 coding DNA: TGTGCCAGTAGTATTTCCCCTTCCTCCTACAATGAGCAGTTCTTC.

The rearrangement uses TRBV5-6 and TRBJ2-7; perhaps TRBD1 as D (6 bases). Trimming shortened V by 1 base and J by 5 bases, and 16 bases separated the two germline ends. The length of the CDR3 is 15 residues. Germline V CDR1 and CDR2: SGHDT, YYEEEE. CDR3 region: CASSLIVQGVNEQYF. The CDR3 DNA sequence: TGTGCCAGCAGCTTGATTGTACAGGGAGTAAACGAGCAGTACTTC.

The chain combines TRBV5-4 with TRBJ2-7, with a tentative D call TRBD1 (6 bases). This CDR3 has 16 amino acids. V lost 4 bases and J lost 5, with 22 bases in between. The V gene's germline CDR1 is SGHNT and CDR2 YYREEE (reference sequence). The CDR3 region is CASSPGQHPSWDEQYF. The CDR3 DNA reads TGTGCCAGCAGCCCAGGACAGCACCCCTCTTGGGACGAGCAGTACTTC.

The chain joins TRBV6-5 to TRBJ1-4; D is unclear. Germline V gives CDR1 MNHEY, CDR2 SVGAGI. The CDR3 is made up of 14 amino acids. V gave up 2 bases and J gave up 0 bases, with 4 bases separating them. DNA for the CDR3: TGTGCCAGCAGTTACCGACCAACTAATGAAAAACTGTTTTTT. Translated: CASSYRPTNEKLFF.

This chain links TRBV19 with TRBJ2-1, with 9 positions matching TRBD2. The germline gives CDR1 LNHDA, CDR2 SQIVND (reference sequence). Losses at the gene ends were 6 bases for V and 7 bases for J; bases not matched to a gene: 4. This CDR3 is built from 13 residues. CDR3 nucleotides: TGTGCCAGTAGAAGTAGCGGGAGAAATGAGCAGTTCTTC. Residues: CASRSSGRNEQFF.

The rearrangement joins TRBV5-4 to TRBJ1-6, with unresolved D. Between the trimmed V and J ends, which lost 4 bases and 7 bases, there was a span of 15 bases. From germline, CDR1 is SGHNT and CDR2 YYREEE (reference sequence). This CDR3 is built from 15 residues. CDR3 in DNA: TGTGCCAGCAGCATCAACCGGGAACCCAATTCACCCCTCCACTTT. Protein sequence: CASSINREPNSPLHF.

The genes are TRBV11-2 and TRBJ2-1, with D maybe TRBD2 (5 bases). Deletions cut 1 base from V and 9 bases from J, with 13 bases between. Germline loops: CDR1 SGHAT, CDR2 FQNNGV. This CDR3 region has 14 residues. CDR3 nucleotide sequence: TGTGCCAGCAGCTTAGGAGCTAGCATGGCTGAGCAGTTCTTC. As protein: CASSLGASMAEQFF.

The CDR3 region is CASSLTRGAYEQYF. The CDR3 DNA follows: TGTGCCAGCAGCCTAACCCGGGGGGCGTACGAGCAGTACTTC. The V gene is TRBV6-5, the J gene TRBJ2-7; possible D gene TRBD2, 7 bases. Trimming shortened V by 6 bases and J by 4 bases, and 16 bases separated the two germline ends. The germline V gene encodes CDR1 MNHEY and CDR2 SVGAGI. The CDR3 sequence is 14 residues long.

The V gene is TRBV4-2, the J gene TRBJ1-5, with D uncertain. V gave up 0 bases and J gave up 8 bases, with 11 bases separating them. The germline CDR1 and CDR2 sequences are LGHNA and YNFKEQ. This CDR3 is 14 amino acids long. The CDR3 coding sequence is TGTGCCAGCAGCCAAGATTCCCTGGTGGAGCCCCAGCATTTT. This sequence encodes CASSQDSLVEPQHF.